The clone carrying this TCR beta chain appeared a single time. These data come from a study of identical twins. Germline lookup yields CDR1 LNHDA and CDR2 SQIVND (reference sequence). The CDR3 has 14 residues. V gave up 6 bases and J gave up 0 bases, with 12 bases separating them. TCRdb reanalysed the 5' RACE reads using MiXCR and keeps one entry per CDR3 protein. The sample yields roughly 570,000 distinct CDR3 sequences, more than 9% seen once. The same data also went into a second study, on yellow fever vaccine responses in identical twins.

This sequence originates from a woman younger than 35 in good health. This chain joins TRBV19 and TRBJ2-7; D may match TRBD1 or TRBD2 (5 bases each). The specimen was PBMCs. CDR3 bases: TGTGCCAGTAGCCGGGGCCGAGACTCCTACGAGCAGTACTTC. It yields the protein CASSRGRDSYEQYF.